This is a list of T cell receptor beta chains from one sample in a study of T cell repertoires in cytomegalovirus infection. TCRdb re-called the reads with MiXCR, one entry per CDR3 protein. The repertoire has roughly 720,000 distinct CDR3 sequences, roughly a third of them found once; the top ten carry under 3.5%. The material sequenced was PBMCs. The receptors shown here come from a human donor in good health (CMV status not recorded). Some clones in this sample may be carry-over from other donors' samples. Each CDR3 is given with its conserved first and last residue. D genes are given only for firm matches. Size values are once, few and many counts, or a class for expanded clones, and some rows have none.

D gene: TRBD1; clone size: few; J gene: TRBJ2-3; V gene: TRBV20-1; CDR3 length: 14; CDR3 protein: CSARGKGGYDTQYF; CDR3 DNA: TGCAGTGCTAGAGGGAAAGGGGGCTACGATACGCAGTATTTT
D gene: .; clone size: many; J gene: TRBJ1-1; V gene: TRBV7-3; CDR3 length: 13; CDR3 protein: CASREGLNTEAFF; CDR3 DNA: TGTGCCAGCAGGGAGGGGTTGAACACTGAAGCTTTCTTT
D gene: TRBD2; clone size: once; J gene: TRBJ2-3; V gene: TRBV28; CDR3 length: 16; CDR3 protein: CATRAYRGTSADTQYF; CDR3 DNA: TGTGCCACCAGAGCGTATAGGGGGACTAGCGCAGATACGCAGTATTTT
D gene: .; clone size: .; J gene: TRBJ1-2; V gene: TRBV7-9; CDR3 length: 16; CDR3 protein: CASSPTAQGQLYGYTF; CDR3 DNA: TGTGCCAGCAGCCCCACGGCACAGGGCCAACTCTATGGCTACACCTTC
D gene: .; clone size: .; J gene: TRBJ1-5; V gene: TRBV7-9; CDR3 length: 15; CDR3 protein: CASSLEGELNQPQHF; CDR3 DNA: TGTGCCAGCAGCTTAGAGGGGGAACTCAATCAGCCCCAGCATTTT
D gene: TRBD2; clone size: .; J gene: TRBJ2-1; V gene: TRBV29-1; CDR3 length: 18; CDR3 protein: CSVDDPAGDGSSYNEQFF; CDR3 DNA: TGCAGCGTTGATGACCCAGCGGGGGATGGAAGCTCCTACAATGAGCAGTTCTTC
D gene: .; clone size: few; J gene: TRBJ1-5; V gene: TRBV7-9; CDR3 length: 14; CDR3 protein: CASSLGGKYQPQHF; CDR3 DNA: TGTGCCAGCAGCTTAGGGGGCAAATATCAGCCCCAGCATTTT
D gene: .; clone size: few; J gene: TRBJ1-4; V gene: TRBV6-6; CDR3 length: 20; CDR3 protein: CASSQPPGQIINHPNEKLFF; CDR3 DNA: TGTGCCAGCAGTCAACCTCCGGGACAAATAATCAACCACCCTAATGAAAAACTGTTTTTT
D gene: .; clone size: .; J gene: TRBJ1-1; V gene: TRBV6-1; CDR3 length: 16; CDR3 protein: CASSERGRVLNTEAFF; CDR3 DNA: TGTGCCAGCAGTGAACGGGGACGGGTATTGAACACTGAAGCTTTCTTT
D gene: TRBD2; clone size: .; J gene: TRBJ2-3; V gene: TRBV29-1; CDR3 length: 17; CDR3 protein: CSVEGGLAGAFTDTQYF; CDR3 DNA: TGCAGCGTTGAAGGAGGACTAGCGGGAGCATTCACAGATACGCAGTATTTT
D gene: TRBD2; clone size: .; J gene: TRBJ2-1; V gene: TRBV29-1; CDR3 length: 14; CDR3 protein: CSVDLGLRAVEQFF; CDR3 DNA: TGCAGCGTTGATTTGGGACTACGGGCTGTTGAGCAGTTCTTC
D gene: .; clone size: few; J gene: TRBJ2-7; V gene: TRBV12-3/TRBV12-4; CDR3 length: 14; CDR3 protein: CASSRRGGAYEQYF; CDR3 DNA: TGTGCCAGCAGCCGTCGCGGCGGGGCCTACGAGCAGTACTTC
D gene: .; clone size: many; J gene: TRBJ2-3; V gene: TRBV7-2; CDR3 length: 13; CDR3 protein: CASSLGLPDTQYF; CDR3 DNA: TGTGCCAGCAGTCTGGGCCTTCCAGATACGCAGTATTTT
D gene: .; clone size: .; J gene: TRBJ2-5; V gene: TRBV4-2; CDR3 length: 16; CDR3 protein: CASSRRLVGYQETQYF; CDR3 DNA: TGTGCCAGCAGCCGAAGACTGGTGGGATACCAAGAGACCCAGTACTTC
D gene: TRBD2; clone size: many; J gene: TRBJ2-1; V gene: TRBV7-6; CDR3 length: 14; CDR3 protein: CASQATSGPNEQFF; CDR3 DNA: TGTGCCAGCCAAGCGACTAGCGGACCCAATGAGCAGTTCTTC
D gene: .; clone size: .; J gene: TRBJ1-1; V gene: TRBV25-1; CDR3 length: 16; CDR3 protein: CASSEYLEQWMSEAFF; CDR3 DNA: TGTGCCAGCAGTGAATATCTCGAACAGTGGATGTCTGAAGCTTTCTTT
D gene: TRBD1; clone size: .; J gene: TRBJ2-7; V gene: TRBV7-4; CDR3 length: 16; CDR3 protein: CASTGQGAVNAYEQYF; CDR3 DNA: TGTGCCAGTACAGGACAGGGGGCGGTCAATGCCTACGAGCAGTACTTC
D gene: TRBD1; clone size: few; J gene: TRBJ1-3; V gene: TRBV28; CDR3 length: 14; CDR3 protein: CASIRGDRGDTIYF; CDR3 DNA: TGTGCCAGCATCCGAGGGGACAGGGGGGACACCATATATTTT
D gene: .; clone size: few; J gene: TRBJ2-7; V gene: TRBV2; CDR3 length: 14; CDR3 protein: CASIPNGKVYEQYF; CDR3 DNA: TGTGCCAGCATTCCAAACGGGAAAGTGTACGAGCAGTACTTC
D gene: TRBD1; clone size: .; J gene: TRBJ1-6; V gene: TRBV19; CDR3 length: 14; CDR3 protein: CASTDRTGHSPLHF; CDR3 DNA: TGTGCCAGTACCGACCGGACAGGGCATTCACCCCTCCACTTT
D gene: TRBD2; clone size: .; J gene: TRBJ2-3; V gene: TRBV6-2/TRBV6-3; CDR3 length: 13; CDR3 protein: CARRLAGGSTQYF; CDR3 DNA: TGTGCCCGCAGGCTAGCGGGGGGGAGTACGCAGTATTTT
D gene: TRBD1; clone size: few; J gene: TRBJ1-2; V gene: TRBV19; CDR3 length: 13; CDR3 protein: CASLDRGDYGYTF; CDR3 DNA: TGTGCCAGCTTGGACAGGGGGGACTATGGCTACACCTTC
D gene: TRBD1; clone size: .; J gene: TRBJ2-1; V gene: TRBV19; CDR3 length: 15; CDR3 protein: CASSPRRGQFVEQFF; CDR3 DNA: TGTGCCAGTAGCCCGCGAAGGGGGCAGTTCGTTGAGCAGTTCTTC
D gene: .; clone size: .; J gene: TRBJ1-1; V gene: TRBV19; CDR3 length: 15; CDR3 protein: CASSRRGDQNTEAFF; CDR3 DNA: TGTGCCAGTAGTAGACGCGGGGATCAAAACACTGAAGCTTTCTTT
D gene: .; clone size: .; J gene: TRBJ1-5; V gene: TRBV28; CDR3 length: 14; CDR3 protein: CASSMDRLNQPQHF; CDR3 DNA: TGTGCCAGCAGTATGGACAGACTGAATCAGCCCCAGCATTTT
D gene: .; clone size: .; J gene: TRBJ1-1; V gene: TRBV28; CDR3 length: 14; CDR3 protein: CARSFGVHGSEAFF; CDR3 DNA: TGTGCCCGCAGTTTCGGGGTCCATGGATCTGAAGCTTTCTTT
D gene: .; clone size: .; J gene: TRBJ2-2; V gene: TRBV24-1; CDR3 length: 15; CDR3 protein: CATSEAMDGHGELFF; CDR3 DNA: TGTGCCACCAGTGAGGCCATGGACGGGCACGGGGAGCTGTTTTTT
D gene: .; clone size: few; J gene: TRBJ1-3; V gene: TRBV10-2; CDR3 length: 14; CDR3 protein: CASSVGYSGNTIYF; CDR3 DNA: TGCGCCAGCAGTGTTGGGTACTCTGGAAACACCATATATTTT
D gene: TRBD2; clone size: few; J gene: TRBJ2-4; V gene: TRBV24-1; CDR3 length: 17; CDR3 protein: CATTHTRRLAGEYIQYF; CDR3 DNA: TGTGCCACCACCCACACCCGCCGACTAGCGGGAGAATACATTCAGTACTTC
D gene: TRBD1; clone size: .; J gene: TRBJ2-7; V gene: TRBV4-1; CDR3 length: 16; CDR3 protein: CASSPLPGTGAYEQYF; CDR3 DNA: TGCGCCAGCAGCCCCCTGCCCGGGACAGGGGCCTACGAGCAGTACTTC
D gene: .; clone size: many; J gene: TRBJ1-2; V gene: TRBV7-2; CDR3 length: 14; CDR3 protein: CASSLIQSNYGYTF; CDR3 DNA: TGTGCCAGCAGCTTAATACAGTCCAACTATGGCTACACCTTC
D gene: TRBD2; clone size: .; J gene: TRBJ2-1; V gene: TRBV7-9; CDR3 length: 15; CDR3 protein: CASSPATTSGREQFF; CDR3 DNA: TGTGCCAGCAGCCCCGCCACAACTAGCGGGAGAGAGCAGTTCTTC
D gene: .; clone size: .; J gene: TRBJ1-2; V gene: TRBV10-2; CDR3 length: 13; CDR3 protein: CASSGSDRYGYTF; CDR3 DNA: TGCGCCAGCAGTGGTAGCGACCGGTATGGCTACACCTTC
D gene: .; clone size: .; J gene: TRBJ2-3; V gene: TRBV6-1; CDR3 length: 13; CDR3 protein: CASSGQIADTQYF; CDR3 DNA: TGTGCCAGCAGTGGTCAGATCGCAGATACGCAGTATTTT
D gene: .; clone size: few; J gene: TRBJ1-1; V gene: TRBV6-8; CDR3 length: 16; CDR3 protein: CASSYSMSQGNTEAFF; CDR3 DNA: TGTGCCAGCAGTTACTCGATGTCTCAGGGGAACACTGAAGCTTTCTTT
D gene: .; clone size: .; J gene: TRBJ2-7; V gene: TRBV5-6; CDR3 length: 16; CDR3 protein: CASSLAGREGAYEQYF; CDR3 DNA: TGTGCCAGCAGCTTGGCCGGCAGGGAAGGAGCCTACGAGCAGTACTTC
D gene: .; clone size: few; J gene: TRBJ1-1; V gene: TRBV7-3; CDR3 length: 15; CDR3 protein: CASSLTGVGDTEAFF; CDR3 DNA: TGTGCCAGCAGCTTAACAGGGGTGGGGGACACTGAAGCTTTCTTT
D gene: .; clone size: .; J gene: TRBJ2-7; V gene: TRBV12-3/TRBV12-4; CDR3 length: 14; CDR3 protein: CASSFFRAGKEQYF; CDR3 DNA: TGTGCCAGCAGTTTCTTCCGGGCAGGGAAAGAGCAGTACTTC
D gene: TRBD1; clone size: few; J gene: TRBJ2-2; V gene: TRBV11-2; CDR3 length: 15; CDR3 protein: CASSSTGGVLGELFF; CDR3 DNA: TGTGCCAGCAGCTCTACAGGGGGCGTTCTCGGGGAGCTGTTTTTT
D gene: .; clone size: .; J gene: TRBJ2-3; V gene: TRBV7-6; CDR3 length: 12; CDR3 protein: CASSRWRDTQYF; CDR3 DNA: TGTGCCAGCAGTCGATGGAGAGATACGCAGTATTTT
D gene: TRBD1; clone size: few; J gene: TRBJ2-7; V gene: TRBV7-2; CDR3 length: 14; CDR3 protein: CASSRATGTYEQYF; CDR3 DNA: TGTGCCAGCAGCCGAGCGACAGGGACCTACGAGCAGTACTTC